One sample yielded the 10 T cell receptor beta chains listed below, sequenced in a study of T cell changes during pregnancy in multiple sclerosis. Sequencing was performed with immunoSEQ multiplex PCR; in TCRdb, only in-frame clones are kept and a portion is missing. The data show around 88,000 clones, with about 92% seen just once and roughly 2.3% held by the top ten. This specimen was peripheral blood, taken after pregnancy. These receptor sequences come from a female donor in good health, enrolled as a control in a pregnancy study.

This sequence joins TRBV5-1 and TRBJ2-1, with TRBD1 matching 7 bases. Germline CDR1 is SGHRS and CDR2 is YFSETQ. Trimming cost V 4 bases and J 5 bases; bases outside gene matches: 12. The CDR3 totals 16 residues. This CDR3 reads CASSTGSTGVDNEQFF. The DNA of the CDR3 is TGCGCCAGCAGCACCGGATCTACAGGGGTGGACAATGAGCAGTTCTTC.

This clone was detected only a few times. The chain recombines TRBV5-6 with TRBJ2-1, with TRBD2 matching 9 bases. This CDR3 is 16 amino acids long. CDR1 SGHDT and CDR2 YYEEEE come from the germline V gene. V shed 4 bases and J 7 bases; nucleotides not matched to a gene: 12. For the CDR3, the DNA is TGTGCCAGCAGCCGCCTTCTCGCGGGGGGGCTTAATGAGCAGTTCTTC. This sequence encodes CASSRLLAGGLNEQFF.

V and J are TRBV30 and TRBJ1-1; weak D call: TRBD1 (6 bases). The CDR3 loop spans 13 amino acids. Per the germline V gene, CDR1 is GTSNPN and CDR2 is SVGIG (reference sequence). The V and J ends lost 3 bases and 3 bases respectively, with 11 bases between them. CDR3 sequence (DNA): TGTGCCTGGAGGGACAGACGCGACACTGAAGCTTTCTTT. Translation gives CAWRDRRDTEAFF.

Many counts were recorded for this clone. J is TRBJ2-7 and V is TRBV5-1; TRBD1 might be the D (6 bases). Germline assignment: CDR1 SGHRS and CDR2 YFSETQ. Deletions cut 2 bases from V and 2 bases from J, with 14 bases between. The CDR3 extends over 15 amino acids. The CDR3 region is CASSLSQGVAYEQYF. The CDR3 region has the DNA TGCGCCAGCAGCTTATCACAGGGAGTAGCCTACGAGCAGTACTTC.

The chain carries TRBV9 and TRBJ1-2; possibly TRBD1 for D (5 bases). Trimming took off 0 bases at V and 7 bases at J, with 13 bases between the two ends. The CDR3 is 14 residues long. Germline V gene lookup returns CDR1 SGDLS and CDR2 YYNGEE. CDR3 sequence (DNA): TGTGCCAGCAGCGTAGCGGCCCAAGGGGTTGGCTACACCTTC. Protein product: CASSVAAQGVGYTF.

CDR3 bases: TGCAGCGTTGAAGTTGGGCCTCAAGAGACCCAGTACTTC. Translating it yields CSVEVGPQETQYF. The chain links TRBV29-1 to TRBJ2-5, with D unresolved. CDR3 length: 13 residues. Trimming removed 1 base at V and 2 bases at J, with 8 bases between. The V gene's germline CDR1 is SQVTM and CDR2 ANQGSEA. Complete variable domain (other parts from reference TRBV29-1 and TRBJ2-5): SAVISQKPSRDICQRGTSLTIQCQVDSQVTMMFWYRQQPGQSLTLIATANQGSEATYESGFVIDKFPISRPNLTFSTLTVSNMSPEDSSIYLCSVEVGPQETQYFGPGTRLLVL.

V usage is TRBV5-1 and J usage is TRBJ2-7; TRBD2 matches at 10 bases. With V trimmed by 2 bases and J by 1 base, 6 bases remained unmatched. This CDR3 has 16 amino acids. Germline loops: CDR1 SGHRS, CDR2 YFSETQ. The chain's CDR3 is CASSLSLAGVSYEQYF. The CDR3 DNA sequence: TGCGCCAGCAGCTTATCCCTAGCGGGAGTATCCTACGAGCAGTACTTC.

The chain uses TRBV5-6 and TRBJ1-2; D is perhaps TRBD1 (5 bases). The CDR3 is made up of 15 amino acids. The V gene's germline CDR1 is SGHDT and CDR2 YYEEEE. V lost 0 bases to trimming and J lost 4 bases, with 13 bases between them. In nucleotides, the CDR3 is TGTGCCAGCAGCTTGGGACAGACCCGGCTCTATGGCTACACCTTC. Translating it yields CASSLGQTRLYGYTF. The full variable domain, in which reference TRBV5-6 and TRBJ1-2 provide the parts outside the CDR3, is DAGVTQSPTHLIKTRGQQVTLRCSPKSGHDTVSWYQQALGQGPQFIFQYYEEEERQRGNFPDRFSGHQFPNYSSELNVNALLLGDSALYLCASSLGQTRLYGYTFGSGTRLTVV.

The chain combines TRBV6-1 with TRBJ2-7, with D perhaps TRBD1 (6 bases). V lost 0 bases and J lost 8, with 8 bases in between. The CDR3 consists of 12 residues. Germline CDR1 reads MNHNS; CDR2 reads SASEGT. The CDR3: CASSEAQGQQYF. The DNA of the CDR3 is TGTGCCAGCAGTGAAGCACAGGGCCAGCAGTACTTC.

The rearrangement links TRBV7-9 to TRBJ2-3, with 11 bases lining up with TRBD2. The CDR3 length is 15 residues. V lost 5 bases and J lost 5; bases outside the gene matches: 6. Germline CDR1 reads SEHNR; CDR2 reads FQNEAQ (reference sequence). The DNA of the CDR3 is TGTGCCAGCAGCCCACTAGCGGGAGAGGTAGATACGCAGTATTTT. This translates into CASSPLAGEVDTQYF.